What follows is one T cell receptor beta chain and its context. The antigen is not known. The ends were cut back, 2 bases at V and 2 bases at J, with 8 bases in the middle. CDR1 is SGDLS, CDR2 YYNGEE, per germline. The CDR3 has 15 residues. This record comes from a study of chemoradiotherapy in HPV16-positive cancers. Study-wide results and caveats: For HPV16-positive patients, expanding HPV-responsive T cells associated with longer recurrence-free survival.

Sequencing was performed with immunoSEQ multiplex PCR; in TCRdb, only in-frame clones are kept and a portion is missing. The data show 1,500 to 2,000 clones, with around four fifths seen just once and around 19% held by the top ten. Repeated repertoire sampling spanned the course of chemoradiotherapy. The sequences come from tumor tissue, collected from a patient who underwent chemoradiotherapy. This clonotype originated in a human donor with HPV-associated anogenital cancer. The chain has TRBV9 and TRBJ1-6, with D possibly TRBD1 on 5 matching bases. The CDR3 region has the DNA TGTGCCAGCAGCGTGGGGCGGGCCTATAATTCACCCCTCCACTTT. It specifies CASSVGRAYNSPLHF.